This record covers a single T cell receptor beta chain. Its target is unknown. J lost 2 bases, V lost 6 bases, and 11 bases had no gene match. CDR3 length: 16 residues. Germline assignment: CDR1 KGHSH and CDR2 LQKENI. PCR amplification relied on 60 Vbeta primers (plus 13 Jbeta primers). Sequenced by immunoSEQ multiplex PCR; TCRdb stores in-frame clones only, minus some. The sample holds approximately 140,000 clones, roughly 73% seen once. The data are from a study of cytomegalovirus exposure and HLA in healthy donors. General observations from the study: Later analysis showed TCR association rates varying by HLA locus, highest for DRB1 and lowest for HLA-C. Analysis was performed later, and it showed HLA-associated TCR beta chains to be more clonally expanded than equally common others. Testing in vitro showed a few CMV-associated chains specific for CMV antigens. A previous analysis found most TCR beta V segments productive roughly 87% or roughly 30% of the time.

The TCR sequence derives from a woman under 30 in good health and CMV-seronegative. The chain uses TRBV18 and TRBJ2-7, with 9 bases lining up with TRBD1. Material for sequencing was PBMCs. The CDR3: CASSPTGTGRTYEQYF. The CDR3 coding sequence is TGTGCCAGCTCGCCTACCGGGACAGGGAGAACCTACGAGCAGTACTTC.